Sequencing of this TCR beta chain was carried out in a study of radiotherapy plus CTLA-4 blockade in lung cancer. The CDR3 has 14 residues. Germline values: CDR1 SNHLY, CDR2 FYNNEI. Trimming took 8 bases from V and 1 from J; bases not matched to a gene: 8. Sequencing was performed with immunoSEQ multiplex PCR; in TCRdb, only in-frame clones are kept and a portion is missing. The sample holds around 78,000 clones, over 70% seen once. V usage is TRBV2 and J usage is TRBJ2-7, with 7 bases that match TRBD1. The input for sequencing was peripheral blood, taken from a patient treated with radiotherapy plus ipilimumab. The TCR originated in a human donor with non-small cell lung cancer who had a partial response to radiotherapy plus ipilimumab. Some clones in this sample may be carry-over from other donors' samples. CDR3 sequence reads: CASPKSDRSYEQYF. As DNA, the CDR3 is TGTGCCAGCCCTAAATCGGACAGGTCCTACGAGCAGTACTTC.